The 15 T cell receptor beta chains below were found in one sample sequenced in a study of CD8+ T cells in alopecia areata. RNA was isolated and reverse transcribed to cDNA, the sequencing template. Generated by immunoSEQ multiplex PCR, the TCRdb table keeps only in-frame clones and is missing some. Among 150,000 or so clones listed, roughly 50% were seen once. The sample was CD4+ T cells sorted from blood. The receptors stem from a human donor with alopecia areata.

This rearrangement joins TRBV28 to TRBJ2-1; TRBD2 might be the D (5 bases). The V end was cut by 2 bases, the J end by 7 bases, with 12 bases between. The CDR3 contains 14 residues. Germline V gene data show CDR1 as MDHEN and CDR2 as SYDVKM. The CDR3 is CASSLAGPPNEQFF. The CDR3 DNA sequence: TGTGCCAGCAGTTTAGCGGGTCCTCCAAATGAGCAGTTCTTC. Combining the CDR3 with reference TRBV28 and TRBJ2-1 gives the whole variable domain DVKVTQSSRYLVKRTGEKVFLECVQDMDHENMFWYRQDPGLGLRLIYFSYDVKMKEKGDIPEGYSVSREKKERFSLILESASTNQTSMYLCASSLAGPPNEQFFGPGTRLTVL.

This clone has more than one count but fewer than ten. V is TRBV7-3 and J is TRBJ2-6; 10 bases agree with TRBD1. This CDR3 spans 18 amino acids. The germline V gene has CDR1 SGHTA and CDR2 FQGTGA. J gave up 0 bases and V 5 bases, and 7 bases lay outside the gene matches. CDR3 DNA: TGTGCCAGCAGCCCCAGGACAGGGGGTGGCTCTGGGGCCAACGTCCTGACTTTC. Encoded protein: CASSPRTGGGSGANVLTF.

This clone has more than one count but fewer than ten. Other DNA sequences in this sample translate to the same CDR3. The DNA of the CDR3 is TGTGCTAGTGGTTTGGTAAGGACCGGGGAGCTGTTTTTT. It encodes CASGLVRTGELFF. V and J are TRBV12-5 and TRBJ2-2; D call uncertain. With 0 bases removed from V and 5 bases from J, the gap between germline ends came to 4 bases. This CDR3 is 13 amino acids long. The germline V gene encodes CDR1 LGHNT and CDR2 FRNRAP.

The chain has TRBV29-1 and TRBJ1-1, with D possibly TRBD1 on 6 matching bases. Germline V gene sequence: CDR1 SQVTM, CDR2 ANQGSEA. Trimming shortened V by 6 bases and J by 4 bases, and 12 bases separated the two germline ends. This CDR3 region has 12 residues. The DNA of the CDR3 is TGCAGCGTGGGGGTCAGGGGCACTGAAGCTTTCTTT. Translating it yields CSVGVRGTEAFF.

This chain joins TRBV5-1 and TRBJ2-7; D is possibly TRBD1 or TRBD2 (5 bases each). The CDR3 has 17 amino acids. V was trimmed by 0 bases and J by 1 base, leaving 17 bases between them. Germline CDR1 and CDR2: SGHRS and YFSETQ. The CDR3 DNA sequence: TGCGCCAGCAGCTTGGCCACTAGGACATTAGGATCCTACGAGCAGTACTTC. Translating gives CASSLATRTLGSYEQYF.

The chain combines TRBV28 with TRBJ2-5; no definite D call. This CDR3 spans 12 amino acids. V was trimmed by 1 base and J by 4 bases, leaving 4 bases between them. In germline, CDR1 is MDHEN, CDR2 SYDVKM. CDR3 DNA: TGTGCCAGCAGTTTATTCCTAGAGACCCAGTACTTC. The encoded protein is CASSLFLETQYF. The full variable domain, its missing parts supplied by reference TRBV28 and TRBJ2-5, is DVKVTQSSRYLVKRTGEKVFLECVQDMDHENMFWYRQDPGLGLRLIYFSYDVKMKEKGDIPEGYSVSREKKERFSLILESASTNQTSMYLCASSLFLETQYFGPGTRLLVL.

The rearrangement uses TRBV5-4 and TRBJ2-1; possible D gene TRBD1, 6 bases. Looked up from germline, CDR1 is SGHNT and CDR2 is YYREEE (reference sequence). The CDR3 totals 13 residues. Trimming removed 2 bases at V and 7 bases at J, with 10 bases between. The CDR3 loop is CASSLNRANEQFF. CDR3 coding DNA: TGTGCCAGCAGCTTAAACAGGGCTAATGAGCAGTTCTTC.

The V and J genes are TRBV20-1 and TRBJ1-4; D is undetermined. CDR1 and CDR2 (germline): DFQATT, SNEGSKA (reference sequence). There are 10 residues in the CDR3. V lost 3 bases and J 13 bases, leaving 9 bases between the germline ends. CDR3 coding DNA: TGCAGTGCTAGTTCGGGGAGACTGTTTTTT. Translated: CSASSGRLFF.

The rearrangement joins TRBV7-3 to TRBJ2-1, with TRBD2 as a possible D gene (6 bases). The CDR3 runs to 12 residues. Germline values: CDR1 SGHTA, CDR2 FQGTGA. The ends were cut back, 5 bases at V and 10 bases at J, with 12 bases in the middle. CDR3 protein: CASSLLATEQFF. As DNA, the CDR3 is TGTGCCAGCAGCCTACTAGCAACAGAGCAGTTCTTC.

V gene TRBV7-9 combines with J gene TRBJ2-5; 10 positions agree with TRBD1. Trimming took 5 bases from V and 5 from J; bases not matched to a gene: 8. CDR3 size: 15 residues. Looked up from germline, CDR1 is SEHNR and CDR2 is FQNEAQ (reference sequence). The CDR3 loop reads CASSPRGTGEETQYF. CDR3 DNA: TGTGCCAGCAGCCCCCGGGGGACAGGGGAGGAGACCCAGTACTTC.

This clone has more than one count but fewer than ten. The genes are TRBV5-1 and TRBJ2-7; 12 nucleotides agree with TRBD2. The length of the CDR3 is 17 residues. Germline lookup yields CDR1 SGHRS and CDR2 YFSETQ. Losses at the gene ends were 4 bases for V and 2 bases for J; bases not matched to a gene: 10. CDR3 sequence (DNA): TGCGCCAGCAGCACCGAGACTAGCGGGAGCGTAACCTACGAGCAGTACTTC. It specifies CASSTETSGSVTYEQYF.

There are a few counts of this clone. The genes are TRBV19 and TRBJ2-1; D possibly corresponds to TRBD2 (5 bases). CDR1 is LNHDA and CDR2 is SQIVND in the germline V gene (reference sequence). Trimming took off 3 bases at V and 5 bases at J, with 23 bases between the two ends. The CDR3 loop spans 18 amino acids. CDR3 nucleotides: TGTGCCAGTAGTATTGAAGCGAGACGGTCCTTGAGGGACAATGAGCAGTTCTTC. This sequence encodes CASSIEARRSLRDNEQFF.

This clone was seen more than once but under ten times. The CDR3 bases are TGTGCCAGCAGCTGGACAGGGTACGAGCAGTACTTC. It encodes CASSWTGYEQYF. The V and J genes are TRBV6-5 and TRBJ2-7; TRBD1 aligns across 8 bases. Unmatched junction bases numbered 2, after V lost 6 bases and J lost 4 bases. Germline CDR1 is MNHEY and CDR2 is SVGAGI. The CDR3 has 12 amino acids.

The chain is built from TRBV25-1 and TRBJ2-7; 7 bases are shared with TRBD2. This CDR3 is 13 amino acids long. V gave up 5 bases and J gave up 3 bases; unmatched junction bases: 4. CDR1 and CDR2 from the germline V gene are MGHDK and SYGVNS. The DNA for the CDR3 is TGTGCCAGCAGTACGGGCGGGGGCTACGAGCAGTACTTC. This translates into CASSTGGGYEQYF.

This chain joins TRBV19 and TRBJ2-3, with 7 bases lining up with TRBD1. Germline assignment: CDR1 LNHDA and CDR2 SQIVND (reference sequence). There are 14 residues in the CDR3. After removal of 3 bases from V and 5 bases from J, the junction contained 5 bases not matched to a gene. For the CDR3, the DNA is TGTGCCAGTAGTATTGAGGGGGCCGGAGATACGCAGTATTTT. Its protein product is CASSIEGAGDTQYF.